Below, 8 T cell receptor beta chains from the same sample are listed, as sequenced in a study of T cells in Graves' hyperthyroidism and ophthalmopathy. Amplification of TCR beta CDR3 regions used RNA as the template. The HTBI primer set drove a first-round RT-PCR of the TCR CDR3. TCRdb reprocessed the multiplex PCR reads with MiXCR, giving one entry per CDR3 protein. The data contain fewer than 400,000 distinct CDR3 sequences, 16% of them singletons. Sequenced sample: blood. All receptors come from a man aged 30 to 39 with Graves' hyperthyroidism.

A few counts support this clonotype. The chain combines TRBV20-1 with TRBJ2-1; the D is unclear. Trimming removed 3 bases from V and 0 bases from J, with 9 bases in between. Germline CDR1 is DFQATT and CDR2 is SNEGSKA (reference sequence). The CDR3 runs to 14 residues. The CDR3 coding sequence is TGCAGTGCTAGTGCCAAGAGCTCCTACAATGAGCAGTTCTTC. Its translation is CSASAKSSYNEQFF.

In this sample, this clonotype turned up many times. V is TRBV11-2 and J is TRBJ2-3; D not resolved. Germline CDR1 and CDR2: SGHAT and FQNNGV. V was cut by 4 bases and J by 0 bases, with 11 bases left in between. The CDR3 has 15 residues. The CDR3 nucleotides are TGTGCCAGCAGCTATCGGACCATAAGCACAGATACGCAGTATTTT. This gives the protein CASSYRTISTDTQYF.

The V and J genes are TRBV7-2 and TRBJ2-6; D may be TRBD2 (6 bases). V was trimmed by 1 base and J by 4 bases, leaving 11 bases between them. Germline CDR1 reads SGHTA; CDR2 reads FQGNSA. This CDR3 region has 16 residues. CDR3 coding DNA: TGTGCCAGCAGCTTAGGGGCGGGGACCGGGGCCAACGTCCTGACTTTC. Protein: CASSLGAGTGANVLTF.

This clonotype was detected only a few times. The rearrangement links TRBV30 to TRBJ2-1; D call uncertain. The CDR3 extends over 14 amino acids. Trimming removed 1 base at V and 10 bases at J, with 17 bases between. Germline values: CDR1 GTSNPN, CDR2 SVGIG (reference sequence). CDR3 in DNA: TGTGCCTGGAGTGGACTTCGTCGTCAATGGGAGCAGTTCTTC. Amino acids: CAWSGLRRQWEQFF.

There are many counts of this clonotype. V usage is TRBV27 and J usage is TRBJ2-7; TRBD2 agrees at 9 bases. Germline trimming cut 0 bases from V and 4 bases from J; bases unmatched to any gene: 7. The CDR3 totals 16 residues. CDR1 and CDR2 (germline): MNHEY, SMNVEV (reference sequence). CDR3 sequence: CASSLSGAGGPYEQYF. CDR3 nucleotides: TGTGCCAGCAGTTTATCAGGGGCGGGAGGGCCATACGAGCAGTACTTC.

This clonotype was seen at least ten times. The rearrangement joins TRBV3-1 to TRBJ2-1; D might be TRBD2 (6 bases). Germline values: CDR1 LGHDT, CDR2 YNNKEL (reference sequence). V shed 4 bases and J shed 3 bases, with 13 bases lying between them. The CDR3 consists of 15 residues. CDR3 region: CASSPSGGDYNEQFF. The CDR3 nucleotides are TGTGCCAGCAGCCCTTCTGGCGGGGACTACAATGAGCAGTTCTTC.

The table lists this clonotype with many counts. This sequence joins TRBV7-9 and TRBJ2-1, with unresolved D. The V gene's germline CDR1 is SEHNR and CDR2 FQNEAQ (reference sequence). V lost 3 bases to trimming and J lost 4 bases, with 13 bases between them. The CDR3 sequence is 15 residues long. The CDR3 loop reads CASSFPVLEYNEQFF. The CDR3 DNA reads TGTGCCAGCAGCTTCCCCGTTTTAGAATACAATGAGCAGTTCTTC.

This clonotype was found many times. The chain has TRBV20-1 and TRBJ1-5; D gene ambiguous. Trimming removed 3 bases from V and 6 bases from J, with 15 bases in between. In germline, CDR1 is DFQATT, CDR2 SNEGSKA (reference sequence). The CDR3 spans 14 residues. CDR3 loop: CSASRGDLGQPQHF. CDR3 DNA: TGCAGTGCTAGTCGTGGGGATCTGGGTCAGCCCCAGCATTTT.